The 13 T cell receptor beta chains below come from one sample, sequenced in a study of T cell responses to AZD1222 COVID-19 vaccine. TCRdb keeps only in-frame clones here, not all; method: immunoSEQ multiplex PCR. Among more than 80,000 clones listed, around 84% were seen once. Source: peripheral blood, taken on day 0 of AZD1222 vaccination. These receptors were collected from an adult in good health.

The V and J genes are TRBV6-1 and TRBJ2-1, with a weak D call TRBD2 (6 bases). Germline loops: CDR1 MNHNS, CDR2 SASEGT. The CDR3 is made up of 13 amino acids. Trimming removed 6 bases from V and 6 bases from J, with 12 bases in between. The CDR3 protein is CASRRRDSNEQFF. Here the CDR3 DNA reads TGTGCCAGCAGAAGGAGGGACTCCAATGAGCAGTTCTTC.

About this clone: An end of the junction does not agree with germline; a read error may underlie this. The chain employs TRBV3-1 (or the pseudogene TRBV3-2) and TRBJ2-7, with D possibly TRBD1 on 5 matching bases. The CDR3 covers 11 residues. Germline CDR1 LGHDT, CDR2 YNNKEL (reference sequence). CDR3 in DNA: TGTGCCAGCAGCCAAGGTGCAGGGCCTCTATTC. The encoded protein is CASSQGAGPLF.

This sequence joins TRBV27 and TRBJ1-4; a possible D gene is TRBD1 (6 bases). Germline V gene lookup returns CDR1 MNHEY and CDR2 SMNVEV (reference sequence). CDR3 length: 15 amino acids. The ends were cut back, 2 bases at V and 12 bases at J, with 19 bases in the middle. CDR3 amino acids: CASSLPPGQPGELFF. The CDR3 bases are TGTGCCAGCAGTTTACCCCCTGGACAGCCTGGGGAACTGTTTTTT.

CDR3 DNA: TGTGCCAGTAGTATCGGCCAGACGAACACTGAAGCTTTCTTT. Translating gives CASSIGQTNTEAFF. The genes are TRBV19 and TRBJ1-1; D is undetermined. Germline V gives CDR1 LNHDA, CDR2 SQIVND (reference sequence). V was shortened by 3 bases and J by 1 base, with 9 bases between the two germline ends. There are 14 residues in the CDR3.

The CDR3 here is CASSEVGGSYGYTF. CDR3 DNA: TGTGCCAGCAGTGAGGTGGGGGGCAGTTATGGCTACACCTTC. The rearrangement links TRBV2 to TRBJ1-2; D might be TRBD1 (6 bases). CDR1 and CDR2 (germline): SNHLY, FYNNEI. The CDR3 loop spans 14 amino acids. Trimming left V 3 bases short and J 5 bases short, with 13 bases between.

The CDR3: CASSFGGEETQYF. The DNA of the CDR3 is TGTGCCAGCAGCTTTGGGGGGGAAGAGACCCAGTACTTC. The J gene is TRBJ2-5, the V gene TRBV7-3, with 7 bases aligning to TRBD2. The CDR3 runs 13 residues. CDR1 is SGHTA, CDR2 FQGTGA, per germline. V was clipped by 3 bases and J by 3 bases; unmatched bases: 1. Together with reference TRBV7-3 and TRBJ2-5, the CDR3 gives the full variable domain: GAGVSQTPSNKVTEKGKYVELRCDPISGHTALYWYRQSLGQGPEFLIYFQGTGAADDSGLPNDRFFAVRPEGSVSTLKIQRTERGDSAVYLCASSFGGEETQYFGPGTRLLVL.

The rearrangement links TRBV7-2 to TRBJ1-4; D is possibly TRBD1 (5 bases). Germline V gene data show CDR1 as SGHTA and CDR2 as FQGNSA. V gave up 5 bases and J gave up 7 bases, with 26 bases separating them. The CDR3 contains 18 residues. The CDR3 DNA reads as TGTGCCAGCAGCCCCGAGTCGGGGACGGCACGGCTCTTTGAAAAACTGTTTTTT. This translates into CASSPESGTARLFEKLFF.

V is TRBV6-6 and J is TRBJ1-4, with D unresolved. Trimming stripped 0 bases from V and 3 bases from J, with 8 bases between. CDR1 and CDR2 from the germline V gene are MNHNY and SVGAGI (reference sequence). The CDR3 spans 15 residues. CDR3 loop: CASSYSSQANEKLFF. The CDR3 coding sequence is TGTGCCAGCAGTTACTCGAGCCAGGCTAATGAAAAACTGTTTTTT.

As DNA, the CDR3 is TGTGCCAGCAGTCCTGGACTAGCGGGTTTGTACCTCATGTTCTTC. Protein product: CASSPGLAGLYLMFF. The chain employs TRBV3-1 (or the pseudogene TRBV3-2) and TRBJ2-1, with TRBD2 matching over 11 bases. Per the germline V gene, CDR1 is LGHDT and CDR2 is YNNKEL (reference sequence). CDR3 size: 15 residues. The junction had 16 bases not matched to a gene; V was cut back by 6 bases and J by 15 bases.

This clone has only one observation. The chain has TRBV4-1 and TRBJ2-2; 10 bases are a match to TRBD2. V was clipped by 0 bases and J by 3 bases; unmatched bases: 10. The CDR3 has 19 residues. From germline, CDR1 is MGHRA and CDR2 YSYEKL. CDR3 amino acids: CASSQDLRAGGLDTGELFF. CDR3 in DNA: TGCGCCAGCAGCCAAGACCTTCGAGCGGGGGGGCTTGACACCGGGGAGCTGTTTTTT.

This chain links TRBV10-2 with TRBJ1-2, with 7 bases identical to TRBD1. The CDR3 is made up of 16 amino acids. The germline gives CDR1 WSHSY, CDR2 SAAADI. V was clipped by 8 bases and J by 4 bases; unmatched bases: 16. CDR3: CASRPGQQTLGYGYTF. As DNA, the CDR3 is TGCGCCAGCCGACCGGGACAGCAGACTCTAGGCTATGGCTACACCTTC.

The V and J genes are TRBV19 and TRBJ2-7; 8 bases fit TRBD2. J was trimmed by 2 bases and V by 4 bases; bases with no gene match: 10. CDR1 is LNHDA and CDR2 is SQIVND in the germline V gene (reference sequence). There are 16 residues in the CDR3. CDR3 amino acids: CASSTTSGRFTYEQYF. The CDR3 DNA reads TGTGCCAGTAGTACGACCAGCGGGAGATTTACCTACGAGCAGTACTTC. Using reference TRBV19 and TRBJ2-7 for the parts outside the CDR3, the full variable domain is DGGITQSPKYLFRKEGQNVTLSCEQNLNHDAMYWYRQDPGQGLRLIYYSQIVNDFQKGDIAEGYSVSREKKESFPLTVTSAQKNPTAFYLCASSTTSGRFTYEQYFGPGTRLTVT.

This chain links TRBV7-9 with TRBJ2-2; D is possibly TRBD2 (7 bases). This CDR3 is 16 amino acids long. CDR1 is SEHNR, CDR2 FQNEAQ, per germline (reference sequence). Trimming shortened V by 5 bases and J by 1 base, and 14 bases separated the two germline ends. The CDR3 here is CASSRAGDMNTGELFF. CDR3 nucleotides: TGTGCCAGCAGCCGCGCGGGGGACATGAACACCGGGGAGCTGTTTTTT. Full variable domain (missing parts from reference TRBV7-9 and TRBJ2-2): DTGVSQNPRHKITKRGQNVTFRCDPISEHNRLYWYRQTLGQGPEFLTYFQNEAQLEKSRLLSDRFSAERPKGSFSTLEIQRTEQGDSAMYLCASSRAGDMNTGELFFGEGSRLTVL.